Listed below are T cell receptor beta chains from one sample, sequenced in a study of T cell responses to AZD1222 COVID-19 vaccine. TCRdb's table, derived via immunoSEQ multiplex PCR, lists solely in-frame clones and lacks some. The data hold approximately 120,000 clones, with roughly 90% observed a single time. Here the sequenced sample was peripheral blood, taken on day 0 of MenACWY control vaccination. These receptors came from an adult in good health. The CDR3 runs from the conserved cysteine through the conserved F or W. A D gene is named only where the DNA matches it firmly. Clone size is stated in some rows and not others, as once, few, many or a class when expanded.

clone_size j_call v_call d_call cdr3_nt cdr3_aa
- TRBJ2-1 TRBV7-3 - TGTGCCAGCAGCTTAGGGGGGACAGAGGGGAATGAGCAGTTCTTC CASSLGGTEGNEQFF
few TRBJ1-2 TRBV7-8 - TGTGCCAGCAGCTTAGTATGGACAGAGATAGCTAGCTATGGCTACACCTTC CASSLVWTEIASYGYTF
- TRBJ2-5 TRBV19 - TGTGCCAGTAGTTTAATAGCAGGGGAGACCCAGTACTTC CASSLIAGETQYF
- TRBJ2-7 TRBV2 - TGTGCCAGCAGTGTTGGAGGGAGCCGACACGAGCAGTACTTC CASSVGGSRHEQYF
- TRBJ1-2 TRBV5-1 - TGCGCCAGCATAGGGGGAACGGATGGCTACACCTTC CASIGGTDGYTF
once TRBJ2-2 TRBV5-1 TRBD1 TGCGCCAGCAGCTATACGACAGTCACAGGGGGTTGGACCGGGGAGCTGTTTTTT CASSYTTVTGGWTGELFF
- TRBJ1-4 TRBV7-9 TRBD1 TGTGCCAGCAGCCGACCAGGGGGGAATGAAAAACTGTTTTTT CASSRPGGNEKLFF
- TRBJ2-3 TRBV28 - TGTGCCAGCAGTATAACCCGACTGGCGCTAAGCACAGATACGCAGTATTTT CASSITRLALSTDTQYF
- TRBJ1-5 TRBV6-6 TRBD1 TGTGCCAGCAGTACCTCCGGGACAGGTCACAATCAGCCCCAGCATTTT CASSTSGTGHNQPQHF
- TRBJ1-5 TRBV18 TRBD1 TGTGCCAGCTCATCCACAGGGGATCAGCCCCAGCATTTT CASSSTGDQPQHF
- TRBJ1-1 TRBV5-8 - TGTGCCAGCAGCGCGCGGATCCGACTCCCGGGGGTAGAAGCTTTCTTT CASSARIRLPGVEAFF
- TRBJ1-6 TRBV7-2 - TGTGCCAGCAGCTTAGAAGTTTGGACGGCCGGATTCCCCCTCCACTTT CASSLEVWTAGFPLHF
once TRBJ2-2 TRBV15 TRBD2 TGTGCCACGAGACTCCTGGGAGGGTCCGGGGAGCTGTTTTTT CATRLLGGSGELFF
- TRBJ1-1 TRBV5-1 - TGCGCCAGCAGCGTGGGACCTCTGGAGGACACTGAAGCTTTCTTT CASSVGPLEDTEAFF
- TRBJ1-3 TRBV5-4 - TGTGCCAGCAGCTTGGTCCAGGGAAACACCATATATTTT CASSLVQGNTIYF
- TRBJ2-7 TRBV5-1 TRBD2 TGCGCCAGCAGCTTGGCGCGGGGGGGCATTGGCGAGCAGTACTTC CASSLARGGIGEQYF
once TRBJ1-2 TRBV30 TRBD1 TGTGCCTGGAGTCCGGACAGGGGATTCTATGGCTACACCTTC CAWSPDRGFYGYTF
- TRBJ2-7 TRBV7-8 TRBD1 TGTGCCAGCAGCCGACTTGGACAGGGGGTAACCTACGAGCAGTACTTC CASSRLGQGVTYEQYF
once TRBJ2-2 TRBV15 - TGTGCCACCAGATTTTCGGGTACCGGGGAGCTGTTTTTT CATRFSGTGELFF
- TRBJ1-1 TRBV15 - TGTGCCACCAGTCAGGTTCCCATGAACACTGAAGCTTTCTTT CATSQVPMNTEAFF
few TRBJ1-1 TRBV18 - TGTGCCAGCTCACCAAATGTAGTCACTGAAGCTTTCTTT CASSPNVVTEAFF
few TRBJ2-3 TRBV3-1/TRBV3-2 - TGTGCCAGCAGCCAAGGAGGGAGCACAGATACGCAGTATTTT CASSQGGSTDTQYF
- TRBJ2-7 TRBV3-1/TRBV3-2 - TGTGCCAGCAGCCAAGGTGTCCTCTACGAGCAGTACTTC CASSQGVLYEQYF
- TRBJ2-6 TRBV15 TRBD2 TGTGCCACCAGCAGTTTGTGGGAGGGCCTTTCCGGGGCTGGGGCCAACGTCCTGACTTTC CATSSLWEGLSGAGANVLTF
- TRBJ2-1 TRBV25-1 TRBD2 TGTGCCAGCTGCGGGACTAGAGGTGTAAATGAGCAGTTCTTC CASCGTRGVNEQFF
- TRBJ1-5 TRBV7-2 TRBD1 TGTGCCAGCAGCTTACGGAGGGGGACAGGGGGCAGCCAGCCCCAGCATTTT CASSLRRGTGGSQPQHF
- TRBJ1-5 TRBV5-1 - TGCGCCAGCAGCTTTGGAGACCGCTATAGCAATCAGCCCCAGCATTTT CASSFGDRYSNQPQHF
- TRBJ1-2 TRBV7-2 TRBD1 TGTGCCAGCAGCTCGAGGACAGGGCATGGCTACACCTTC CASSSRTGHGYTF